These T cell receptor beta chains were read from a single sample in a study of T-cell reconstitution after alpha-beta-depleted transplantation in children. From the PCR reads, TCRdb called clonotypes with MiXCR, one entry per CDR3 protein. Of fewer than 85,000 distinct CDR3 sequences detected, roughly an eighth appear once; the ten largest clones hold around a quarter. The sequencing used PBMCs, mostly from graft donor cells, collected 180 days after TCRalphabeta/CD19-depleted stem cell transplant. The source is a male patient under 10 years old who had a stem cell transplant for acute lymphoblastic leukemia, so the T cells may come from the graft donor. CDR3s include the opening cysteine and the closing phenylalanine or tryptophan. The D gene is left open where the match is weak. Not all rows give a size; the values are once, few, many and, for expanded clones, a class.

cdr3_aa cdr3_nt j_call v_call cdr3_length d_call clone_size
CASSQALAGGSTDTQYF TGTGCCAGCAGCCAGGCACTAGCGGGGGGGAGCACAGATACGCAGTATTTT TRBJ2-3 TRBV4-2 17 TRBD2 few
CSAPRRDPYNEQFF TGCAGTGCCCCCCGGCGGGACCCATACAATGAGCAGTTCTTC TRBJ2-1 TRBV20-1 14 . few
CASRRMGGQPQHF TGTGCCAGCAGAAGGATGGGGGGACAGCCCCAGCATTTT TRBJ1-5 TRBV28 13 . few
CASSLIRGITLLPYEQYF TGCGCCAGCAGCTTGATCAGGGGAATAACCTTACTCCCCTACGAGCAGTACTTC TRBJ2-7 TRBV5-1 18 . few
CSVPGDRGLYEQYF TGCAGTGTCCCAGGAGACAGGGGACTCTACGAGCAGTACTTC TRBJ2-7 TRBV20-1 14 TRBD1 .
CASSLGIAVTEQYF TGTGCCAGCAGCTTAGGGATCGCGGTAACGGAGCAGTACTTC TRBJ2-7 TRBV7-2 14 . many
CASSPPVRRHSGANVLTF TGTGCCAGCAGCCCCCCAGTTCGCAGGCACTCTGGGGCCAACGTCCTGACTTTC TRBJ2-6 TRBV13 18 . .
CASSYRGHRDTQYF TGTGCCAGCAGTTACAGGGGGCACCGAGATACGCAGTATTTT TRBJ2-3 TRBV28 14 TRBD1 few
CASSQNRDGYTF TGTGCCAGCAGCCAAAACAGGGACGGCTACACCTTC TRBJ1-2 TRBV4-2 12 . few
CASSLDIVQALRETQYF TGTGCCAGCAGCTTAGATATCGTACAGGCCCTGAGAGAGACCCAGTACTTC TRBJ2-5 TRBV11-2 17 . .
CASSQNRGYYNEQFF TGTGCCAGCAGCCAAAACAGGGGGTACTACAATGAGCAGTTCTTC TRBJ2-1 TRBV7-9 15 TRBD1 few
CASSSLGMNTEAFF TGCGCCAGCAGCTCGCTCGGCATGAACACTGAAGCTTTCTTT TRBJ1-1 TRBV5-1 14 . few
CASSPDRGSYEQYF TGCGCCAGCAGCCCAGACAGGGGTTCCTACGAGCAGTACTTC TRBJ2-7 TRBV5-1 14 TRBD1 many
CSAGWGPRDTQYF TGCAGTGCGGGGTGGGGACCCCGAGATACGCAGTATTTT TRBJ2-3 TRBV20-1 13 . .
CASSLSMGNTEAFF TGTGCCAGCAGTTTATCGATGGGCAACACTGAAGCTTTCTTT TRBJ1-1 TRBV27 14 . few